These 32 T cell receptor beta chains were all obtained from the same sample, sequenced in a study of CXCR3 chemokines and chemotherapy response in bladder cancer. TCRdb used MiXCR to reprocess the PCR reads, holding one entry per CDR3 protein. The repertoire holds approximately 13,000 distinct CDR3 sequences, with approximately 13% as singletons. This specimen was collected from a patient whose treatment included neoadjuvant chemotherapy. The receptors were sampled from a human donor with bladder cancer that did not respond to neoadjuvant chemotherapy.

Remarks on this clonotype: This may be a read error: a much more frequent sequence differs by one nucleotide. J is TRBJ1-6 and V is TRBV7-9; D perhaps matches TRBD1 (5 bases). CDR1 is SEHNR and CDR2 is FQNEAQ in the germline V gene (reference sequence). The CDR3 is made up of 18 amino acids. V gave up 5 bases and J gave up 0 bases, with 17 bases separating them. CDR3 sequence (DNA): TGTGCCAGCAGCCCCCTGGGGCAGGGAACCTCCTATAATTCACCCCTCCACTTT. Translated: CASSPLGQGTSYNSPLHF.

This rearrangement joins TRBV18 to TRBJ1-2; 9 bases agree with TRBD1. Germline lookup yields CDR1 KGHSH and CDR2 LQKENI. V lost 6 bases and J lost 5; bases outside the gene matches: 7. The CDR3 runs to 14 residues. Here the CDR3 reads CASSRQGGLYGYTF. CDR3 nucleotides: TGTGCCAGCTCTCGACAGGGGGGCTTGTATGGCTACACCTTC.

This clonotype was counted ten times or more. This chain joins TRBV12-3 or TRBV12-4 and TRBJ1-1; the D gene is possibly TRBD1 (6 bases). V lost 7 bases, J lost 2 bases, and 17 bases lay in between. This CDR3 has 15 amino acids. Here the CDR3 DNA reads TGTGCCAGCAACCTAGGAGGGACACCCAACACTGAAGCTTTCTTT. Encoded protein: CASNLGGTPNTEAFF.

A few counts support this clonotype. The DNA for the CDR3 is TGTGCCTGGAGTGTCGGGGGCGGTCAGCCCCAGCATTTT. Translated, it gives CAWSVGGGQPQHF. The chain uses TRBV30 and TRBJ1-5; tentative D call: TRBD1 (6 bases). The V gene lost 0 bases and the J gene lost 6 bases, with 9 bases spanning the gap. CDR3 length: 13 amino acids. Germline loops: CDR1 GTSNPN, CDR2 SVGIG (reference sequence).

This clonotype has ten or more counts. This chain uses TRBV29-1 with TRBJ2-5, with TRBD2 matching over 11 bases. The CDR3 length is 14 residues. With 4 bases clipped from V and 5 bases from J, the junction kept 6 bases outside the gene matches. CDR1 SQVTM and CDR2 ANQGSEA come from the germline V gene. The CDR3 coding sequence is TGCAGCGTTGTGGTAGCGGGGGGGCGGGAGACCCAGTACTTC. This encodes CSVVVAGGRETQYF. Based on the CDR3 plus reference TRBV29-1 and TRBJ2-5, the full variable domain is SAVISQKPSRDICQRGTSLTIQCQVDSQVTMMFWYRQQPGQSLTLIATANQGSEATYESGFVIDKFPISRPNLTFSTLTVSNMSPEDSSIYLCSVVVAGGRETQYFGPGTRLLVL.

This chain's CDR3 is CSATKQGKTEAFF. In nucleotides, the CDR3 is TGCAGTGCTACCAAACAGGGGAAGACTGAAGCTTTCTTT. The gene calls are TRBV20-1 and TRBJ1-1; 7 bases are shared with TRBD1. With 4 bases clipped from V and 5 bases from J, the junction kept 7 bases outside the gene matches. The CDR3 runs 13 residues. Germline V lookup: CDR1 DFQATT, CDR2 SNEGSKA (reference sequence).

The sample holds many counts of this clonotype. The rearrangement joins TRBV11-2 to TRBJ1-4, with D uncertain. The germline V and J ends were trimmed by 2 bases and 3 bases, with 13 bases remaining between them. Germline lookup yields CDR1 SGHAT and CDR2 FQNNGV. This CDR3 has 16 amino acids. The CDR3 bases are TGTGCCAGCAGCTTAAACGTCGGCTCGGCTAATGAAAAACTGTTTTTT. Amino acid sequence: CASSLNVGSANEKLFF.

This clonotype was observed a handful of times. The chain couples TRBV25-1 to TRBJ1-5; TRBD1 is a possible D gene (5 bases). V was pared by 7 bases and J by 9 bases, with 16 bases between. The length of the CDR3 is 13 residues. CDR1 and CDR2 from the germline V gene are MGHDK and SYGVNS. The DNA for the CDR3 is TGTGCCAGCAAGGGGAACGGTCTCGGGCCCCAGCATTTT. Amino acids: CASKGNGLGPQHF.

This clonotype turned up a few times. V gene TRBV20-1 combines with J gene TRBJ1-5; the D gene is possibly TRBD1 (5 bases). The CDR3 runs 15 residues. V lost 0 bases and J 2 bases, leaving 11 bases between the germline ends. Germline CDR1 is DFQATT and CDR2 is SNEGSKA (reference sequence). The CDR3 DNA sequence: TGCAGTGCTAGAGAGGGGGGAGGAGGCAATCAGCCCCAGCATTTT. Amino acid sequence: CSAREGGGGNQPQHF.

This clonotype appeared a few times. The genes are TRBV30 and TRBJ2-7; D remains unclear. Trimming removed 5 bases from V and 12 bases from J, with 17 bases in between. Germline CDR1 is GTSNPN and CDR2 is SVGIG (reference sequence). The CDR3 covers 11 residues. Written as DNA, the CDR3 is TGTGCCTGGCATAAGGGCTTCCCCCCGTACTTC. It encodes CAWHKGFPPYF.

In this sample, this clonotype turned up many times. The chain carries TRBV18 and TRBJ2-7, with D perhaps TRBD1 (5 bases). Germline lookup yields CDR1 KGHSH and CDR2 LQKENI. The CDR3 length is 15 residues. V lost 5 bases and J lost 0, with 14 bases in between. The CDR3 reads CASSADNSLSYEQYF. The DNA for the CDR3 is TGTGCCAGCTCAGCGGACAACTCGCTCTCCTACGAGCAGTACTTC.

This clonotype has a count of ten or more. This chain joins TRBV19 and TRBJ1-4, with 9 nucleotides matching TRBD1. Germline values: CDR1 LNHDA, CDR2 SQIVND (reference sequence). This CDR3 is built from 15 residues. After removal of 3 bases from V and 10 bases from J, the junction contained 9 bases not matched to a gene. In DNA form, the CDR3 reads TGTGCCAGTAGTATTTCCGCTTTACAGGGGGCAAAACTGTTTTTT. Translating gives CASSISALQGAKLFF. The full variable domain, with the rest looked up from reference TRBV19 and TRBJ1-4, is DGGITQSPKYLFRKEGQNVTLSCEQNLNHDAMYWYRQDPGQGLRLIYYSQIVNDFQKGDIAEGYSVSREKKESFPLTVTSAQKNPTAFYLCASSISALQGAKLFFGSGTQLSVL.

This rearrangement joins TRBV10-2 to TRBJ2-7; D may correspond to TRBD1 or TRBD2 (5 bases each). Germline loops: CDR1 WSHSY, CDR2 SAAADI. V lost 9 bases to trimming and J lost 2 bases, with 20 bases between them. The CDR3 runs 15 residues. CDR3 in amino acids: CASYRDDGHPYEQYF. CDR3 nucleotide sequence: TGCGCCAGTTACCGGGACGACGGGCATCCCTACGAGCAGTACTTC.

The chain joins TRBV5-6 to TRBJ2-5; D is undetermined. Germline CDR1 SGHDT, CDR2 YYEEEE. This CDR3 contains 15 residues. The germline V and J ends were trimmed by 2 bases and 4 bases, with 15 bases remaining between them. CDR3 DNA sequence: TGTGCCAGCAGCTTTCGAAGAGAGCCCGGAGAGACCCAGTACTTC. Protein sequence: CASSFRREPGETQYF.

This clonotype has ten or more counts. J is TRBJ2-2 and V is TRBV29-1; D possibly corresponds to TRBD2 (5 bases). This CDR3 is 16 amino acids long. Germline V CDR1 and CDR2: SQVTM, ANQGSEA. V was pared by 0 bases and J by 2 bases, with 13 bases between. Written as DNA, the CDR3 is TGCAGCGTTGAAGATTGGTCCGGGGAAAACACCGGGGAGCTGTTTTTT. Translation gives CSVEDWSGENTGELFF.

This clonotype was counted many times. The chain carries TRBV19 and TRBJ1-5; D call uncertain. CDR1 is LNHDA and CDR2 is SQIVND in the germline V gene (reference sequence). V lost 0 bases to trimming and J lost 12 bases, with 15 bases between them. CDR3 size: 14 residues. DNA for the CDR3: TGTGCCAGTAGTATAGATAGGGCAGCTGGGAACCAGCATTTT. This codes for CASSIDRAAGNQHF.

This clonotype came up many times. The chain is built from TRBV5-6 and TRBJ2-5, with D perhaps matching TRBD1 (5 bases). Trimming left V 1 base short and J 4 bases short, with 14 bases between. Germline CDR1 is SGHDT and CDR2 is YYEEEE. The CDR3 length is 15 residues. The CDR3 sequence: CASSLQGARRETQYF. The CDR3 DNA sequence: TGTGCCAGCAGCTTGCAGGGCGCGCGGCGAGAGACCCAGTACTTC.

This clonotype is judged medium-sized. In DNA, the CDR3 is TGTGCCAGCAGTTACTTCGGGGGGAGATATGGCTACACCTTC. The encoded protein is CASSYFGGRYGYTF. The chain carries TRBV6-2 or TRBV6-3 and TRBJ1-2; D may be TRBD1 (5 bases). V was pared by 1 base and J by 5 bases, with 11 bases between. CDR1 MNHEY and CDR2 SVGEGT come from the germline V gene. The CDR3 covers 14 residues.

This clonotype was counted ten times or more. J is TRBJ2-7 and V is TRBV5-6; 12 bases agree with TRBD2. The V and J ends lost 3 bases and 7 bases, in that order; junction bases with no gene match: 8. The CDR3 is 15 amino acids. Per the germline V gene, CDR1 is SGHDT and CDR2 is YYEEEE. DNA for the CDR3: TGTGCCAGCAGCTCGACTAGCGGGGGCCCCTCTGAGCAGTACTTC. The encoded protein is CASSSTSGGPSEQYF.

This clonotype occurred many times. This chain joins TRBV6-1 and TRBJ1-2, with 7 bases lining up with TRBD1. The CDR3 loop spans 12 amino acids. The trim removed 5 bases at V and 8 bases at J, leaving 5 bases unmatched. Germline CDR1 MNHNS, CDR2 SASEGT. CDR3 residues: CASSWDSRGYTF. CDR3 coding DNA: TGTGCCAGCAGTTGGGACAGTCGGGGCTACACCTTC.

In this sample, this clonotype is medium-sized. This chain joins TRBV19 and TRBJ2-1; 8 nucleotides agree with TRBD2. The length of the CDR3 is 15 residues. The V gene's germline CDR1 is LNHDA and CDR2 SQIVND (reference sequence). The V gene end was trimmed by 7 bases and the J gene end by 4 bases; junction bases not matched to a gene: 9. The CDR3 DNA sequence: TGTGCCAGTATCCGCACAAGCGGGAGTTACAATGAGCAGTTCTTC. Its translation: CASIRTSGSYNEQFF.

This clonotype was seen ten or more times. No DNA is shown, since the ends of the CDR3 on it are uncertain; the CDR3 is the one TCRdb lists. The CDR3 loop is CACAWGTINTGELFF. The chain joins TRBV30 to TRBJ2-2; the listed D gene, TRBD1, was not tested against the DNA. Both ends counted, the CDR3 spans 15 residues. Germline values: CDR1 GTSNPN, CDR2 SVGIG (reference sequence).

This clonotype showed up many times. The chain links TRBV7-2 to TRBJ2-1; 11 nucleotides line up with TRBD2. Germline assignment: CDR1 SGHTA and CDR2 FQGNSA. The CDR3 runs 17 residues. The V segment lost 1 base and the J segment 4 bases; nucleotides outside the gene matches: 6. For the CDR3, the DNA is TGTGCCAGCAGCTTAGAGTTAGCGGGGGGGCCGTACAATGAGCAGTTCTTC. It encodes CASSLELAGGPYNEQFF.

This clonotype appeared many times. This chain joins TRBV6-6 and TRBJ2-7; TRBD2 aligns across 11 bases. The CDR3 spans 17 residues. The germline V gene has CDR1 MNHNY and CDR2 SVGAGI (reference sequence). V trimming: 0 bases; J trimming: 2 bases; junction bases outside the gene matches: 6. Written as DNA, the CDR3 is TGTGCCAGCAGTTACTCGTTAGCGGGAGGGCAAACCTACGAGCAGTACTTC. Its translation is CASSYSLAGGQTYEQYF.

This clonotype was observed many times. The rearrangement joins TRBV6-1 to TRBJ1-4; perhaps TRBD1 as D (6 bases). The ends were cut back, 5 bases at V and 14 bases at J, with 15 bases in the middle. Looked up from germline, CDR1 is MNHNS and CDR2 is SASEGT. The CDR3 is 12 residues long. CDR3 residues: CASSPEGGTLFF. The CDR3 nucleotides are TGTGCCAGCAGTCCCGAAGGGGGGACGCTGTTTTTT.

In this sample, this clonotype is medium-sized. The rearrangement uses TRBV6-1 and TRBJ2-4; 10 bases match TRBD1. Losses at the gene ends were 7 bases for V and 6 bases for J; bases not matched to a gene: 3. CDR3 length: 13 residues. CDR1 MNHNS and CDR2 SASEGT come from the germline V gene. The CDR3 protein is CASTGQGGNIQYF. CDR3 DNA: TGTGCCAGCACCGGACAGGGGGGAAACATTCAGTACTTC.

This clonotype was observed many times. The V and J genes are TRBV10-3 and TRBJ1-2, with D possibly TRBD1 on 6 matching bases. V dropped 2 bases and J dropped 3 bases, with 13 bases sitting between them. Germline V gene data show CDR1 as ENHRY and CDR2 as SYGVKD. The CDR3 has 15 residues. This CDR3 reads CAISEAAGEDYGYTF. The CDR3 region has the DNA TGTGCCATCAGTGAGGCGGCAGGGGAAGACTATGGCTACACCTTC.

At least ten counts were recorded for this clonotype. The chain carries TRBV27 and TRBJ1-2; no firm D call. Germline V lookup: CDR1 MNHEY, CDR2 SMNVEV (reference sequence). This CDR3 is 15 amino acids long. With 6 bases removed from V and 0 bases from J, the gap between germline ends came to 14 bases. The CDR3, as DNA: TGTGCCAGCAGGGTCTCGGACCTGGCTAACTATGGCTACACCTTC. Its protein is CASRVSDLANYGYTF.

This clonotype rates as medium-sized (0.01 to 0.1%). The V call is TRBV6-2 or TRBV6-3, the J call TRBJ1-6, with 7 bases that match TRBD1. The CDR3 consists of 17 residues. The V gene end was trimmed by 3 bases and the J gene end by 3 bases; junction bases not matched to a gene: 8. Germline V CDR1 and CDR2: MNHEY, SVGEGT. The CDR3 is CASSYAPTGIYNSPLHF. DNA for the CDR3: TGTGCCAGCAGTTATGCGCCGACAGGGATCTATAATTCACCCCTCCACTTT.

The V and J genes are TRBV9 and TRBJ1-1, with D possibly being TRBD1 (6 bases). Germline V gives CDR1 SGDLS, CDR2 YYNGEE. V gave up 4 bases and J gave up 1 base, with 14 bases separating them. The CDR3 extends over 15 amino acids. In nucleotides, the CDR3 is TGTGCCAGCAGCCTCCCTAGGGGGGGGAACACTGAAGCTTTCTTT. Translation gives CASSLPRGGNTEAFF.

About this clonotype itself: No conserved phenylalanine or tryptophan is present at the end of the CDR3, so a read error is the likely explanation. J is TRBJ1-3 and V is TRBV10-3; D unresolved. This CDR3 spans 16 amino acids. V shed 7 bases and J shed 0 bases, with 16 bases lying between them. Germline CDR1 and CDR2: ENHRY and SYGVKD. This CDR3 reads CAINTVATSSGNTIYS. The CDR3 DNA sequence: TGTGCCATCAATACTGTCGCAACGAGCTCTGGAAACACCATATATTCT.

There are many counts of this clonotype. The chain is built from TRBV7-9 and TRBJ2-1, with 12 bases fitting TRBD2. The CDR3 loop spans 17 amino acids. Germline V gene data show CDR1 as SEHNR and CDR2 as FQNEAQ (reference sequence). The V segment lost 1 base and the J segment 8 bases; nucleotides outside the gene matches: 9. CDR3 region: CASSLGTSGTLGDEQFF. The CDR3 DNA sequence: TGTGCCAGCAGCTTAGGGACTAGCGGGACCCTGGGGGATGAGCAGTTCTTC.